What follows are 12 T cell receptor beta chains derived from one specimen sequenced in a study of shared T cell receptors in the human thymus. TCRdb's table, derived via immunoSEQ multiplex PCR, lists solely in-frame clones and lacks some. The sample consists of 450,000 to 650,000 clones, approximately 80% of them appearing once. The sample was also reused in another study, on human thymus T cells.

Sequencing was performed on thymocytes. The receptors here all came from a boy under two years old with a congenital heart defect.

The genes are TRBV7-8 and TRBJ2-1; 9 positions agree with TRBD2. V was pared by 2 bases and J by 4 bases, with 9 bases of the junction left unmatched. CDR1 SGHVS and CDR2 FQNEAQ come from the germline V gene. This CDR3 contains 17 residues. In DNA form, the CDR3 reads TGTGCCAGCAGCTTACTAGCGGGAATAGGGGGGTACAATGAGCAGTTCTTC. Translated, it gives CASSLLAGIGGYNEQFF.

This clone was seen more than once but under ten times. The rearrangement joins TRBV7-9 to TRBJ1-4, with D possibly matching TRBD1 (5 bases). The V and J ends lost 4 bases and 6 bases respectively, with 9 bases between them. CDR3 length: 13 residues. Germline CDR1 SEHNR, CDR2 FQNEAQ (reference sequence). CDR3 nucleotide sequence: TGTGCCAGCAGCTCCAGGGCGGATGAAAAACTGTTTTTT. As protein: CASSSRADEKLFF.

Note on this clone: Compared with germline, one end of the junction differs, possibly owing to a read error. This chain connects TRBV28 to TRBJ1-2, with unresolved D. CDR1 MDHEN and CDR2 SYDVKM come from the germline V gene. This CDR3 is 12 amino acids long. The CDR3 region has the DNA TGTGCCAGCAGTGTATGGGTAGATGGCTACACCTTC. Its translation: CASSVWVDGYTF.

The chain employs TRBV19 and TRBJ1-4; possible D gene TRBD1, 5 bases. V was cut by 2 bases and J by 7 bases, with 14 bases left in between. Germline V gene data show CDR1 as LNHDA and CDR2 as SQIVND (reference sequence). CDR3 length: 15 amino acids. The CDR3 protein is CASSIRELRGEKLFF. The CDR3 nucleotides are TGTGCCAGTAGTATAAGGGAACTAAGGGGTGAAAAACTGTTTTTT.

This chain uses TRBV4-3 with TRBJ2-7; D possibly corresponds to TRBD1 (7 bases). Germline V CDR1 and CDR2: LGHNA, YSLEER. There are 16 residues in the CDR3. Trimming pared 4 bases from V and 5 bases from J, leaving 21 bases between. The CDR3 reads CASSLGAGQKRDEQYF. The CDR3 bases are TGCGCCAGCAGCCTCGGGGCGGGACAGAAAAGAGACGAGCAGTACTTC.

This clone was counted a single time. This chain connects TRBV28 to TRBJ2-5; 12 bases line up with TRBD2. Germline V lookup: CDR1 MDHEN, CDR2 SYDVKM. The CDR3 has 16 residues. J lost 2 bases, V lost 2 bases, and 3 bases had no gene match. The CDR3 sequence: CASSLGGLAGQETQYF. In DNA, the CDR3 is TGTGCCAGCAGTTTAGGAGGACTAGCGGGGCAAGAGACCCAGTACTTC.

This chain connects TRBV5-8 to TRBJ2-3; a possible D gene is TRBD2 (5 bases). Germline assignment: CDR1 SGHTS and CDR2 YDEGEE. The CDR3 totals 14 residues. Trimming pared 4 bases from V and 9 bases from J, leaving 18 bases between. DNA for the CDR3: TGTGCCAGCAGCCCCCGTATCGAGGGAGCCACGCAGTATTTT. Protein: CASSPRIEGATQYF.

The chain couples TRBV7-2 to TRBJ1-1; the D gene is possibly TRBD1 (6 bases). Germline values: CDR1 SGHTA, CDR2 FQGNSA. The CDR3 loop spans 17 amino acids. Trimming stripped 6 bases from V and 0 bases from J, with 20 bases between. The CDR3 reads CASRIFQNGQLNTEAFF. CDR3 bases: TGTGCCAGCAGGATATTCCAGAACGGACAGTTGAACACTGAAGCTTTCTTT. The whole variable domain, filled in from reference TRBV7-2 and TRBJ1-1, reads GAGVSQSPSNKVTEKGKDVELRCDPISGHTALYWYRQSLGQGLEFLIYFQGNSAPDKSGLPSDRFSAERTGGSVSTLTIQRTQQEDSAVYLCASRIFQNGQLNTEAFFGQGTRLTVV.

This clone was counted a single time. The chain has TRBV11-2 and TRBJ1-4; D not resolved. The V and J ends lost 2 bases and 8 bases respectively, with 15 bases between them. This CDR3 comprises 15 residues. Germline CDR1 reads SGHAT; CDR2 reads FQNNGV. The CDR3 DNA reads TGTGCCAGCAGCTTAACGCTCTTCGTTCGGGAAAAACTGTTTTTT. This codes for CASSLTLFVREKLFF. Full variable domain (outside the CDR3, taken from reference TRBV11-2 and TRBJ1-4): EAGVAQSPRYKIIEKRQSVAFWCNPISGHATLYWYQQILGQGPKLLIQFQNNGVVDDSQLPKDRFSAERLKGVDSTLKIQPAKLEDSAVYLCASSLTLFVREKLFFGSGTQLSVL.

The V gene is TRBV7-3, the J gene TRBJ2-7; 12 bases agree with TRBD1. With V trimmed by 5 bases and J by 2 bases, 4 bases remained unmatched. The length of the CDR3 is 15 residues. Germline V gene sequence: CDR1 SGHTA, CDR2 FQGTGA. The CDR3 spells CASSAGQGAPYEQYF. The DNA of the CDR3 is TGTGCCAGCAGCGCGGGACAGGGGGCCCCCTACGAGCAGTACTTC. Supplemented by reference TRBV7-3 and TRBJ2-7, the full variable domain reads GAGVSQTPSNKVTEKGKYVELRCDPISGHTALYWYRQSLGQGPEFLIYFQGTGAADDSGLPNDRFFAVRPEGSVSTLKIQRTERGDSAVYLCASSAGQGAPYEQYFGPGTRLTVT.

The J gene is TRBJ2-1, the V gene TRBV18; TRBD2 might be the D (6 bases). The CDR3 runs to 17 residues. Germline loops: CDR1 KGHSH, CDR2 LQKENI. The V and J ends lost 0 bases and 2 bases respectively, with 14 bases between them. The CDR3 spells CASSPPQRRGTYNEQFF. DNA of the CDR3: TGTGCCAGCTCACCACCCCAAAGACGGGGGACCTACAATGAGCAGTTCTTC.

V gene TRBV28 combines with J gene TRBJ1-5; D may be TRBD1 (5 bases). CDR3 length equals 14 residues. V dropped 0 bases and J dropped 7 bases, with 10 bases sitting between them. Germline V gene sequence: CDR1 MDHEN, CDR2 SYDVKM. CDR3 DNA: TGTGCCAGCAGTTTATGGGAGGGGCGGCAGCCCCAGCATTTT. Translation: CASSLWEGRQPQHF.